This T cell receptor beta chain was captured in a study of synovial regulatory T cells in juvenile arthritis (dated by TCRdb to between 2014 and 2016). Study-level background: Among the sequenced patients, a few were classified as therapy-naive, methotrexate plus infliximab was given to one, methotrexate was given to six, and treatment information was unavailable for one. The TCR repertoire comparisons covered Treg and Teff subsets from about a dozen JIA patients with active disease. Using matched patient samples, the researchers compared TCRbeta CDR3 repertoires across three groups: blood iaTreg cells, other blood Treg cells and synovial fluid Treg cells. Although effector T cell subsets in the cohort were also sequenced for comparisons, the Treg dataset on its own covers only blood and synovial fluid Treg cells. Beyond this particular receptor, the publication reports: Synovial Treg cells shared more CDR3 sequences with iaTreg cells than with other blood Treg cells; Chao-Jaccard similarity confirmed closer relation. Blood iaTreg cells showed lower TCR diversity than other blood Treg cells, consistent with antigen-driven expansion. Across patients, iaTreg TCR repertoires were largely private and overlapped partially with synovial Teff repertoires and blood CPL repertoires.

As regards this clone: The antigen this receptor binds is unknown.

TCR repertoires were obtained from approximately 11 juvenile idiopathic arthritis patients with active disease who had not reached inactive disease, of whom 3 were polyarticular and 8 were oligoarticular. The TCR-sequenced patients had a median age of approximately 12 years (range about 2.1-22.9) and median disease duration of about 7 years (range 0.2-19.1). The samples used for TCR repertoire analysis were collected at two centres in Italy. Peripheral blood mononuclear cells were isolated by Histopaque-1077 density gradient and cryopreserved in roughly 90% FCS with about 10% DMSO. Library method: the immunoSEQ multiplex PCR assay. Adaptive Biotechnologies carried out the TCRbeta CDR3 sequencing. In the source study's methods: Repertoire similarity was assessed with the Chao-modified Jaccard index and with the median clonotype overlap from 200 random subsamples of equal sample size. Similarity analyses were performed using either productive nucleotide sequences or in silico-translated amino acid sequences. Repertoires were compared using hierarchical clustering with single linkage and t-SNE, both based on Chao-modified Jaccard distances. Repertoire diversity was quantified with the Renyi index, after sample size normalisation, across a range of alpha values. TCRdb provides this immuneACCESS table in a form limited to in-frame rearrangements. Some clones are lacking; in checked studies, under half of them reflect an unresolved V gene, and why the rest are absent is not known. V, J and clone size reflect that table, while D and trimming were determined from the DNA. This sample's records show approximately 9,900 clones. Approximately 0.7% of the sample lies in the top ten.

There are 14 amino acids in the CDR3, from cysteine to phenylalanine inclusive. No DNA sequence is on record. According to the germline V gene (reference sequence), CDR1 reads LNHDA and CDR2 reads SQIVND. Sequences were obtained from Treg cells from blood. This specimen's cell subset or site label, per the study, means: remaining (HLA-DR-negative) circulating blood Treg cells. The rearranged segments are TRBV19 and TRBJ2-1; lacking DNA, the TRBD2 call made by TCRdb goes unchecked. This sequence originates from a donor between 2 and 29 years old with juvenile idiopathic arthritis. The CDR3 reads as follows: CASISGRDNNEQFF.